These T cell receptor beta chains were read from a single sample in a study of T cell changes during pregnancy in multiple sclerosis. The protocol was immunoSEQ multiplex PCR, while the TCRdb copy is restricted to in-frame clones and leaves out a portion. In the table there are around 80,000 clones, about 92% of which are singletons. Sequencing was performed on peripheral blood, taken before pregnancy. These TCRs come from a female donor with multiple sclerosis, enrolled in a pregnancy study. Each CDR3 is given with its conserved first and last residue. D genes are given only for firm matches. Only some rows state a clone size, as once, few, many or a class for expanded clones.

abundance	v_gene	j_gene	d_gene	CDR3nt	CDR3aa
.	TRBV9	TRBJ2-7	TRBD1	TGTGCCAGCAGCATCATGGGGACAGGGACGGGCGAGCAGTACTTC	CASSIMGTGTGEQYF
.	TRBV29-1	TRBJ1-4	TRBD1	TGCAGCGCCGGACAGGGGGCTAATGAAAAACTGTTTTTT	CSAGQGANEKLFF
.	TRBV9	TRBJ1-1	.	TGTGCCAGCAGCGTAGACCTACAGGGTTCTGGGACTGAAGCTTTCTTT	CASSVDLQGSGTEAFF
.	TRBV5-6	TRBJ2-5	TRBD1	TGTGCCAGCAGCGTCGGGACAGGACTCCAAGAGACCCAGTACTTC	CASSVGTGLQETQYF
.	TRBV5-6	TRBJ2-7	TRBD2	TGTGCCAGCACCCCGGGACTAGCGGGGGTTCGGGAGCAGTACTTC	CASTPGLAGVREQYF
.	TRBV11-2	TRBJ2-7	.	TGTGCCAGCAGCCGAGGGAAGGAGCAGTACTTC	CASSRGKEQYF
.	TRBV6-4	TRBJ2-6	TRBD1	TGTGCCAGCAGTGACGGCGGCGGGACAGGGGGCTCTGGGGCCAACGTCCTGACTTTC	CASSDGGGTGGSGANVLTF
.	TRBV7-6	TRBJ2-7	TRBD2	TGTGCCAGCAGCCGGGGGGGAGACGAGCAGTACTTC	CASSRGGDEQYF
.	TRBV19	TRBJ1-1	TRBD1	TGTGCCAGTAGTAGGGACAGGGACTCCACTGAAGCTTTCTTT	CASSRDRDSTEAFF
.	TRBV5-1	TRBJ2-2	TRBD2	TGCGCCAGCAGCTTTTTAGCGGGAGGAACCGGGGAGCTGTTTTTT	CASSFLAGGTGELFF
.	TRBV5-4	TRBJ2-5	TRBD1	TGTGCCAGCAGCTCCCATTTGGGGACAGGGGGCGAAGAGACCCAGTACTTC	CASSSHLGTGGEETQYF
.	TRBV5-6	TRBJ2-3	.	TGTGCCAGCAGCTCCACATATAGGGGCCTCCCAGATACGCAGTATTTT	CASSSTYRGLPDTQYF
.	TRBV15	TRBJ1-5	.	TGTGCCACCGAGGCTGGGTCTAGCAATCAGCCCCAGCATTTT	CATEAGSSNQPQHF
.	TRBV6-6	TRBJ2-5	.	TGTGCCAGCAGTTACTCGGCAGGGTCAGAGACCCAGTACTTC	CASSYSAGSETQYF
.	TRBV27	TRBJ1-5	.	TGTGCCAGCAGTTTCAGTGCAGGGGAGCCCCAGCATTTT	CASSFSAGEPQHF
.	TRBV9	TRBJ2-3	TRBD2	TGTGCCAGCAGCGTAAGCGACGGCGGGGGTCGGGTAGATACGCAGTATTTT	CASSVSDGGGRVDTQYF
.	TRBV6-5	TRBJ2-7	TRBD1	TGTGCCAGCAGCTCCCGCGGGACAGGGACCTACGAGCAGTACTTC	CASSSRGTGTYEQYF
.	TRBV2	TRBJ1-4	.	TGTGCCAGCAGTGACCCCAGGGTGGATGAAAAACTGTTTTTT	CASSDPRVDEKLFF
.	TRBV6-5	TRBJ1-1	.	TGTGCCAGCAGTACCCCCCGGGGGGGAAACACTGAAGCTTTCTTT	CASSTPRGGNTEAFF
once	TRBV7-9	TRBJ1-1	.	TGTGCCAGCAGCACTGACAGGCAGAACACTGAAGCTTTCTTT	CASSTDRQNTEAFF
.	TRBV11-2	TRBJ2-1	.	TGTGCCAGCAGCTTAGCGGGATATGAGCAGTTCTTC	CASSLAGYEQFF
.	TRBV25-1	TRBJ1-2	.	TGTGCCAGCAGTGGGCCTGTCGGCTACACCTTC	CASSGPVGYTF
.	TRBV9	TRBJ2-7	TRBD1	TGTGCCAGCAGCCAGGGACAGAGAGGCTACGAGCAGTACTTC	CASSQGQRGYEQYF
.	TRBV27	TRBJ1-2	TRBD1	TGTGCCAGCAGTCCCACAGGGGCTAACTATGGCTACACCTTC	CASSPTGANYGYTF
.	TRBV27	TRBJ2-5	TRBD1	TGTGCCAGCAGTGCAGGACAGGGAATTCAGGAGACCCAGTACTTC	CASSAGQGIQETQYF
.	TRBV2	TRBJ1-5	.	TGTGCCAGCAAAGGGACTTATAGCAATCAGCCCCAGCATTTT	CASKGTYSNQPQHF
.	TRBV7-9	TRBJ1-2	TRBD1	TGTGCCAGCAGCTTCACACCACCCGGGACAGGGGGCCTGACTTATGGCTACACCTTC	CASSFTPPGTGGLTYGYTF
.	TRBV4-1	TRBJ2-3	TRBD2	TGCGCCAGCAGCCGCATCCTAGCGGCCGAGGGAGATACGCAGTATTTT	CASSRILAAEGDTQYF
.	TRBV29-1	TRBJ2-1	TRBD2	TGCAGCGTTTCGCGGAGACTAGCGGGGGGCGAGCAGTTCTTC	CSVSRRLAGGEQFF
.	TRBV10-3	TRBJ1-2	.	TGTGCCATCAGGGAGCCGGGTTCGGAGGGCTACACCTTC	CAIREPGSEGYTF
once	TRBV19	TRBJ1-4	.	TGTGCCAGTAGTCCTAGACGGACATCCGAAAAACTGTTTTTT	CASSPRRTSEKLFF
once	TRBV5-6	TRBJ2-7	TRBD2	TGTGCCAGCAGCTTGTGGGGTTTAGCGGGGAGCTCCTACGAGCAGTACTTC	CASSLWGLAGSSYEQYF
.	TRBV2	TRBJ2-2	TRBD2	TGTGCCAGCAGTGAATGGGCTAGCGGGGGGATGACCGGGGAGCTGTTTTTT	CASSEWASGGMTGELFF
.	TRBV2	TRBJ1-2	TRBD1	TGTGCCAGCAGTCAGGACAGGGGTCTCTATGGCTACACCTTC	CASSQDRGLYGYTF
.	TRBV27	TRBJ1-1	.	TGTGCCAGCAGTTTACGGGGAACCACTGAAGCTTTCTTT	CASSLRGTTEAFF
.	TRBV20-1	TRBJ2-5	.	TGCAGTGCTAGAGACAGCGTGGACCAGTACTTC	CSARDSVDQYF
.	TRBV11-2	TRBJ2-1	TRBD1	TGTGCCAGCAGCTTAGTCGGGGCGGGGACAGGGGCAGATGAGCAGTTCTTC	CASSLVGAGTGADEQFF
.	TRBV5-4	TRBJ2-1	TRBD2	TGTGCCAGCAGCTCAGGCGGCGGGGGAGAGGTCAATGAGCAGTTCTTC	CASSSGGGGEVNEQFF
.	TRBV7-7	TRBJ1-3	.	TGTGCTAGCAGCCTAGCAAGCGGAGTTCAAAACACCATATATTTT	CASSLASGVQNTIYF
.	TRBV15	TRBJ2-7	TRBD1	TGTGCCACCAGCGGACCGGGACAGGGGGATAGAAAGCTCTTCTACGAGCAGTACTTC	CATSGPGQGDRKLFYEQYF
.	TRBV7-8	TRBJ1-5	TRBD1	TGTGCCAGCAGCTTACGACAGGGGGCGATATGGAATCAGCCCCAGCATTTT	CASSLRQGAIWNQPQHF
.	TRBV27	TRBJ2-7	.	TGTGCCAGCAGTATAGCAGGGCAACACTACGAGCAGTACTTC	CASSIAGQHYEQYF